The T cell receptor (beta chain) described here comes from a study of blood T cell repertoires in COVID-19. Study at large: Acute and convalescent COVID-19 samples came from the United States, Italy and Spain. Sample material is recorded as cDNA or gDNA derived from T cells, B-cell-depleted T cells, or PBMCs.

Authors' analysis steps: Reference gene primer amplification gave estimated nucleated cell counts. Method: immunoSEQ multiplex PCR; TCRdb's copy keeps in-frame clones and lacks some. Clone size and V and J calls were adopted from that table, with D and trimming inferred from the DNA. In the table there are roughly 120,000 clones, about 84% of which are singletons. Germline V gene sequence: CDR1 SQVTM, CDR2 ANQGSEA. The CDR3 is made up of 13 amino acids. Between the trimmed V and J ends, which lost 1 base and 8 bases, there was a span of 14 bases. The specimen sequenced was peripheral blood. This sequence was found in a human donor in a cohort sampled during active COVID-19. J is TRBJ1-2 and V is TRBV29-1, with a possible D match to TRBD1 (5 bases). CDR3 DNA: TGCAGCGTTGAAGTCAGGGATTGGGGCGGCTACACCTTC. Translating gives CSVEVRDWGGYTF.